The 4 T cell receptor beta chains presented below share a single source sample, sequenced in a study of chemoradiotherapy in HPV16-positive cancers. Using immunoSEQ multiplex PCR, the repertoire was profiled, and TCRdb retains in-frame clones only, with some absent. The sample includes over 15,000 clones, roughly 90% of them seen just once. Specimen: blood, collected from a patient who underwent chemoradiotherapy. The receptor set was obtained from a human donor with HPV-associated anogenital cancer.

The chain is built from TRBV19 and TRBJ2-3, with 7 positions matching TRBD1. The germline CDR1 and CDR2 sequences are LNHDA and SQIVND (reference sequence). CDR3 length equals 15 residues. V dropped 2 bases and J dropped 2; count of bases not matched to a gene: 4. The CDR3 reads CASSILGTDTDTQYF. CDR3 coding DNA: TGTGCCAGTAGTATACTCGGGACAGACACAGATACGCAGTATTTT.

The chain carries TRBV4-1 and TRBJ1-1, with D possibly being TRBD1 (6 bases). The CDR3 totals 12 residues. Looked up from germline, CDR1 is MGHRA and CDR2 is YSYEKL. Between the trimmed V and J ends, which lost 3 bases and 7 bases, there was a span of 9 bases. DNA for the CDR3: TGCGCCAGCAGCCATTCACAGGGTGAAGCTTTCTTT. Protein: CASSHSQGEAFF.

This clone was seen a handful of times. V is TRBV7-8 and J is TRBJ1-1, with D perhaps matching TRBD1 (6 bases). This CDR3 has 14 amino acids. CDR1 and CDR2 (germline): SGHVS, FQNEAQ. The V end was cut by 1 base, the J end by 6 bases, with 12 bases between. The CDR3: CASSLERGVPEAFF. As DNA, the CDR3 is TGTGCCAGCAGCTTAGAGAGGGGGGTGCCTGAAGCTTTCTTT.

This clone has only one observation. This chain links TRBV7-6 with TRBJ2-1, with a weak D call TRBD2 (5 bases). There are 16 residues in the CDR3. Trimming took 3 bases from V and 0 from J, leaving 12 bases between them. Germline CDR1 is SGHVS and CDR2 is FNYEAQ. CDR3 bases: TGTGCCAGCAGCTTCCGAGGGAGTAGCTCCTACAATGAGCAGTTCTTC. This codes for CASSFRGSSSYNEQFF.